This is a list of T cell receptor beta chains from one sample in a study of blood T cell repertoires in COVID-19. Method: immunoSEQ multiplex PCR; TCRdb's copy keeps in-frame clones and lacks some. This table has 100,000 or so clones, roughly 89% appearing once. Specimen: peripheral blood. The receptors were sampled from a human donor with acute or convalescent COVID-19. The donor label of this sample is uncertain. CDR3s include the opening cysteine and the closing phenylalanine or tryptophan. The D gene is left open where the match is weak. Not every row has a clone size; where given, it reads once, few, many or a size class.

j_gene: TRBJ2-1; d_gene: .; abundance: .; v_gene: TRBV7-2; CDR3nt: TGTGCCAGCAGCTTAGGCGGGGCGGGGCTAGGTGGTGAGCAGTTCTTC; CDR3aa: CASSLGGAGLGGEQFF
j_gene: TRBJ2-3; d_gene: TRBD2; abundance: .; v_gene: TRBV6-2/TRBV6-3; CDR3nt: TGTGCCAGCAGTTATAGCGGGAGGGCCACAGATACGCAGTATTTT; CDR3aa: CASSYSGRATDTQYF
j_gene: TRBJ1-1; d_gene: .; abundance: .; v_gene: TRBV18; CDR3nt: TGTGCCAGCTCACCACCGGCAGTGAACACTGAAGCTTTCTTT; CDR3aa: CASSPPAVNTEAFF
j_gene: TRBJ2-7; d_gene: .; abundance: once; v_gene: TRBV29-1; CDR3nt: TGCAGCGTTGACTCCGGGAGCAAATACGAGCAGTACTTC; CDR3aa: CSVDSGSKYEQYF
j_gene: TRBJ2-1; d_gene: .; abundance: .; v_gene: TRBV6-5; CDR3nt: TGTGCCATTGACAGGCCAACTAGCGCCTACAATGAGCAGTTCTTC; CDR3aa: CAIDRPTSAYNEQFF
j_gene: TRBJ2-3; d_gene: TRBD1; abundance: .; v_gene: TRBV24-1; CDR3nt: TGTGCCACCAGTGATCCGGGACAGGGGGCGTCTACGCAGTATTTT; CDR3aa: CATSDPGQGASTQYF
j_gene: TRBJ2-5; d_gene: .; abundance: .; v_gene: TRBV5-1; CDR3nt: TGCGCCAGCAGCGCGGGGGCACAAGAGACCCAGTACTTC; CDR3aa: CASSAGAQETQYF
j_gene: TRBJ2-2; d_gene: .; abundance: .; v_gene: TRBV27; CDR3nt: TGTGCCAGCAGTTTAGGGGGCGCGGGCACCGGGGAGCTGTTTTTT; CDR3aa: CASSLGGAGTGELFF
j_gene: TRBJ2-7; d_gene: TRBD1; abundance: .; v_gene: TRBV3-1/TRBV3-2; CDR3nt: TGTGCCAGCAGCCCCGGGACAGGGGGTAACGAGCAGTACTTC; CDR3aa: CASSPGTGGNEQYF
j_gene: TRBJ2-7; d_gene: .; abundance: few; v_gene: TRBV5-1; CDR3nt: TGCGCCAGCAGTTTCGGGGAAGGGAGATGGGAGCAGTACTTC; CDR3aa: CASSFGEGRWEQYF
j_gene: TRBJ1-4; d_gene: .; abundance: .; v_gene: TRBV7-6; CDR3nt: TGTGCCAGCAGCTTAGAGCCGGGACAACTTAATGAAAAACTGTTTTTT; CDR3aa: CASSLEPGQLNEKLFF
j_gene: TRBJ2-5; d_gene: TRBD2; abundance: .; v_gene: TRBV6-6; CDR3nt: TGTGCCAGCAGTTTCGGAGCGGGGAGGTACCAAGAGACCCAGTACTTC; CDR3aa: CASSFGAGRYQETQYF
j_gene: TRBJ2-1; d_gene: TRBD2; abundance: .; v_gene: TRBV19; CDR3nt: TGTGCCAGTAGTATTCCAGGGCTAGCGGGAAGGGCTGAGCAGTTCTTC; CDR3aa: CASSIPGLAGRAEQFF
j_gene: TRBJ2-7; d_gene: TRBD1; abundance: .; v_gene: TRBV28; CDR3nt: TGTGCCAGCACCCGGACAGGCTCCTACGAGCAGTACTTC; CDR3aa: CASTRTGSYEQYF
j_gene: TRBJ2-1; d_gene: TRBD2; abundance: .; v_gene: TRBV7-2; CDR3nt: TGTGCCAGCAGCTTAATACGGACTAGCGGGGCCAACAATGAGCAGTTCTTC; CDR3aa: CASSLIRTSGANNEQFF
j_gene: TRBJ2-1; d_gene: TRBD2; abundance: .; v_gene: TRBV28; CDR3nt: TGTGCCAGCAGTTCTGGCGGGGGGCGTTACAATGAGCAGTTCTTC; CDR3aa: CASSSGGGRYNEQFF
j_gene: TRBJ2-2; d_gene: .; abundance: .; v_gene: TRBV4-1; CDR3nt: TGCGCCAGCAGCCAAGTTCCGGGAGTAGCCGGGGAGCTGTTTTTT; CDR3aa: CASSQVPGVAGELFF
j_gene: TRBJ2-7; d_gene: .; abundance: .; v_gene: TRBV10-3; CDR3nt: TGTGCCATCAGTGAGTCGGTTCAGGGGCACGAGCAGTACTTC; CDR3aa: CAISESVQGHEQYF
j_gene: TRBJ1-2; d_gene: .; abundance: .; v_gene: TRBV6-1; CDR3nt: TGTGCCAGCAGTGAATTACGGGGGTTGGACTATGGCTACACCTTC; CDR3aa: CASSELRGLDYGYTF
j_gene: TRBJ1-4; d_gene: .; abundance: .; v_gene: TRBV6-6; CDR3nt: TGTGCCAGCAGTTACAAGCGTGCCCTTAATGAAAAACTGTTTTTT; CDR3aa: CASSYKRALNEKLFF
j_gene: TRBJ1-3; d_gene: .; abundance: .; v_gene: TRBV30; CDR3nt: TGTGCCTGGAGTGTGGCAGCTGGAAACACCATATATTTT; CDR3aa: CAWSVAAGNTIYF
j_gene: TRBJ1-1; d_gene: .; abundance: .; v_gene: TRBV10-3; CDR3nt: TGTGCCATCAGTGAAACAATGAACACTGAAGCTTTCTTT; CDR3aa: CAISETMNTEAFF
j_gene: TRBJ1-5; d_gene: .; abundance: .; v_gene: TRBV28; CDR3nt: TGTGCCAGCAGTTTATTCGGGGGGTGGGACGGGGCTAGCAATCAGCCCCAGCATTTT; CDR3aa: CASSLFGGWDGASNQPQHF
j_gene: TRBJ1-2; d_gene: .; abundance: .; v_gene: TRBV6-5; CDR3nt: TGTGCCAGCAAAGGGGCGAACTATGGCTACACCTTC; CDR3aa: CASKGANYGYTF
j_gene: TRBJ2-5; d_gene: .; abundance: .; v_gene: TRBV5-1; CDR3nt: TGCGCCAGCAGCTTATCTAGGTTACCCCAAGAGACCCAGTACTTC; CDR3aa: CASSLSRLPQETQYF
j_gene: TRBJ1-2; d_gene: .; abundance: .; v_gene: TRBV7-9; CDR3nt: TGTGCCAGCAGCCACGGGACACCGGCTGGCTACACCTTC; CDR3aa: CASSHGTPAGYTF
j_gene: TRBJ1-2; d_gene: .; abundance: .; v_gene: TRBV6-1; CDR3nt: TGTGCCAGCAGTGAAACAGGGCATTATGGCTACACCTTC; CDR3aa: CASSETGHYGYTF
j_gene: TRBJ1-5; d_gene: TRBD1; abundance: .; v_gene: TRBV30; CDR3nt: TGTGCCTGGCAGGGACAGAGCCTCAATCAGCCCCAGCATTTT; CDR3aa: CAWQGQSLNQPQHF
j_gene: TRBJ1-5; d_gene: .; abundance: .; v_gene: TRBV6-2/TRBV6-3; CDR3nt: TGTGCCAGCAGCCCCGGGACTCTCTCGACGGGTCAGCCCCAGCATTTT; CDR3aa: CASSPGTLSTGQPQHF
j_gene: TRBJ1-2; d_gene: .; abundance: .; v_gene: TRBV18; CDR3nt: TGTGCCAGCTCCTCAGGAGCAGGGCATCGTGGCTACACCTTC; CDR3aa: CASSSGAGHRGYTF
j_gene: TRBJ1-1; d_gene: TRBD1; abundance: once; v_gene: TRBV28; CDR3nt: TGTGCCAGCAGGGGACAGGGCTTCGCTGAAGCTTTCTTT; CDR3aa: CASRGQGFAEAFF
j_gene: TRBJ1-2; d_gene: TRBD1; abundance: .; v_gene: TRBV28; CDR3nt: TGTGCCACGACAGGGAACTATGGCTACACCTTC; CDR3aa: CATTGNYGYTF
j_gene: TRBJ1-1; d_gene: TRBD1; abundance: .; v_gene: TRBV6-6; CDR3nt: TGTGCCAGCAGTGGGACAGGGGGCGTGACTGAAGCTTTCTTT; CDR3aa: CASSGTGGVTEAFF